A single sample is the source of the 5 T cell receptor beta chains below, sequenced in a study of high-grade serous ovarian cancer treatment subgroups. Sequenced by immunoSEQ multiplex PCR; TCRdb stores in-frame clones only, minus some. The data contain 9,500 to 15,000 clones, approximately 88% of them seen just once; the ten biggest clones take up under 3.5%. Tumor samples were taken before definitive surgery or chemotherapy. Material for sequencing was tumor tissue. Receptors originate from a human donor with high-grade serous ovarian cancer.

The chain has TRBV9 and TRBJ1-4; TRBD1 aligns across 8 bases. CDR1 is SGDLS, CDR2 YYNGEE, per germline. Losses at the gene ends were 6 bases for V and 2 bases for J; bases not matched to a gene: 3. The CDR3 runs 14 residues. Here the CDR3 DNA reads TGTGCCAGCAAAGACAGGGGTACTAATGAAAAACTGTTTTTT. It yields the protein CASKDRGTNEKLFF.

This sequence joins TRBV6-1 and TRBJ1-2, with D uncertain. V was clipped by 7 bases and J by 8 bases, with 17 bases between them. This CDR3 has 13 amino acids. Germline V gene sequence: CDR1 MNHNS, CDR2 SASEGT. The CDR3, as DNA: TGTGCCAGCACCCTACTAGGGATGGGAGGCTACACCTTC. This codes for CASTLLGMGGYTF.

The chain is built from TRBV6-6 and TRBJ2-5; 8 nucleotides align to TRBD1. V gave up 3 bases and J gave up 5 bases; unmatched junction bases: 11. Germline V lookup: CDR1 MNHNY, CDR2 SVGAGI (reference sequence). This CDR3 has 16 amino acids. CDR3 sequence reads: CASSYTGTGLGETQYF. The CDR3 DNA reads TGTGCCAGCAGTTATACCGGGACAGGCCTTGGGGAGACCCAGTACTTC.

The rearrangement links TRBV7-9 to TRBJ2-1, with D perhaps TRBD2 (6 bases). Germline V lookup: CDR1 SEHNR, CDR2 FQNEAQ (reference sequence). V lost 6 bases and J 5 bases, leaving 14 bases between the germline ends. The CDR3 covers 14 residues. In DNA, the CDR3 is TGTGCCAGCAGAAAGGTGGGGGGAAACAATGAGCAGTTCTTC. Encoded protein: CASRKVGGNNEQFF.

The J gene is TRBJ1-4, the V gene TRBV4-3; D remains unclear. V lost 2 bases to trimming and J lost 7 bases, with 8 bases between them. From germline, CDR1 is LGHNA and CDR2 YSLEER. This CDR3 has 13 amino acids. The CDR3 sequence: CASSQHISEKLFF. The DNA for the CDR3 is TGCGCCAGCAGCCAACATATAAGTGAAAAACTGTTTTTT.